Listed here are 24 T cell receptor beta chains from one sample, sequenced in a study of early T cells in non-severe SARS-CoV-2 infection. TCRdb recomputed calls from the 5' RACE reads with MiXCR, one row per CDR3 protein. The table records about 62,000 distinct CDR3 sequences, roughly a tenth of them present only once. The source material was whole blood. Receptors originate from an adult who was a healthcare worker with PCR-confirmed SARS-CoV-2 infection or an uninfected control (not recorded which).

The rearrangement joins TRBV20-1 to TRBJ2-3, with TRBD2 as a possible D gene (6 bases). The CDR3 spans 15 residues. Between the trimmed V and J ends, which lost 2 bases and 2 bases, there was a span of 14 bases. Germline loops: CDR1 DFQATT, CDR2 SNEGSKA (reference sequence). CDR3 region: CSARRPGDNTDTQYF. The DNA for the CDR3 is TGCAGTGCTAGAAGACCGGGGGATAACACAGATACGCAGTATTTT.

CDR3 amino acids: CASSLPSGQGREAFF. In DNA form, the CDR3 reads TGTGCCAGCAGCTTGCCGTCGGGACAGGGACGTGAAGCTTTCTTT. The chain uses TRBV5-4 and TRBJ1-1; 9 bases line up with TRBD1. CDR3 length equals 15 residues. Looked up from germline, CDR1 is SGHNT and CDR2 is YYREEE (reference sequence). Losses at the gene ends were 1 base for V and 7 bases for J; bases not matched to a gene: 8. The full variable domain, in which reference TRBV5-4 and TRBJ1-1 provide the parts outside the CDR3, is ETGVTQSPTHLIKTRGQQVTLRCSSQSGHNTVSWYQQALGQGPQFIFQYYREEENGRGNFPPRFSGLQFPNYSSELNVNALELDDSALYLCASSLPSGQGREAFFGQGTRLTVV.

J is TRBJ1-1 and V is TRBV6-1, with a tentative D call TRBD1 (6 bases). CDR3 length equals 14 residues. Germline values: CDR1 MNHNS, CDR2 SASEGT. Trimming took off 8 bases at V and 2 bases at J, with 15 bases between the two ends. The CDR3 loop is CASARAGVNTEAFF. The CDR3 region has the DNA TGTGCCAGCGCACGGGCAGGGGTTAACACTGAAGCTTTCTTT.

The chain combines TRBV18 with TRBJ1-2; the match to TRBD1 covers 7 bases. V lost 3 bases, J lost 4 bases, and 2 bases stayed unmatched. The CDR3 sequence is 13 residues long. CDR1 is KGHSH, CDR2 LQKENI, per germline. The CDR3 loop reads CASSPDRTYGYTF. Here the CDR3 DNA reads TGTGCCAGCTCACCGGACAGGACCTATGGCTACACCTTC. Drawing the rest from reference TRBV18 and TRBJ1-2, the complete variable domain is NAGVMQNPRHLVRRRGQEARLRCSPMKGHSHVYWYRQLPEEGLKFMVYLQKENIIDESGMPKERFSAEFPKEGPSILRIQQVVRGDSAAYFCASSPDRTYGYTFGSGTRLTVV.

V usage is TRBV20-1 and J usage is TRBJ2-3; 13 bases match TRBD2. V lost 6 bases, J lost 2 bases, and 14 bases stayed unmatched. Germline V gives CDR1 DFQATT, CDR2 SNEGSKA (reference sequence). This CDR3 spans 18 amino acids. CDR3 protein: CSATQGLAGVLPTDTQYF. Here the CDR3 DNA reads TGCAGTGCCACTCAAGGACTAGCGGGGGTCCTCCCCACAGATACGCAGTATTTT.

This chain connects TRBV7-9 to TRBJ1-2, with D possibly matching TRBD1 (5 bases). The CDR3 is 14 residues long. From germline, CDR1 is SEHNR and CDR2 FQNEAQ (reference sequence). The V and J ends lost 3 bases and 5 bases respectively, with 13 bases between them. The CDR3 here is CASSFRDSIYGYTF. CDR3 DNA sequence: TGTGCCAGCAGCTTTAGAGACAGCATATATGGCTACACCTTC.

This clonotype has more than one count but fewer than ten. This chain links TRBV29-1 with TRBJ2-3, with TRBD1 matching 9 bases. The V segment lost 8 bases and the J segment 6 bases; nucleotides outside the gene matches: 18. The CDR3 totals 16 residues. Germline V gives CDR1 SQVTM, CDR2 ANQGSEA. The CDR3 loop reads CSFTSSWDREGDTQYF. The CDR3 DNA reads TGCAGCTTTACGAGTTCATGGGACAGGGAAGGGGATACGCAGTATTTT.

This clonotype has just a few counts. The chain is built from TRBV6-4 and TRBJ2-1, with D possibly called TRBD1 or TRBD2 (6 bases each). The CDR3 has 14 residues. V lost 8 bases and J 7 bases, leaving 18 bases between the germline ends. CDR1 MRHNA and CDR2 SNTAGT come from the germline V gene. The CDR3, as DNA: TGTGCCAGCTCCGAGGGGGGTGGGAGGAATGAGCAGTTCTTC. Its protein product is CASSEGGGRNEQFF.

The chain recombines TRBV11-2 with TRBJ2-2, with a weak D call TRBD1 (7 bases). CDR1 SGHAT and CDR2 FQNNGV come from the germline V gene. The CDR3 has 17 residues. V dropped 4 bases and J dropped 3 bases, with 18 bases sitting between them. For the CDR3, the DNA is TGTGCCAGCAGCTCAGGTCCGTGGAGGGGGCACACCGGGGAGCTGTTTTTT. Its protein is CASSSGPWRGHTGELFF.

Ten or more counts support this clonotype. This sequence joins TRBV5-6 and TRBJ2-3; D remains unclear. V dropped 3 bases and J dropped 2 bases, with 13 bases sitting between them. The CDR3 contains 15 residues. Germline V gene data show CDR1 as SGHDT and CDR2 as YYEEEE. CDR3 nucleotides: TGTGCCAGCAGCTCTTACCACAGTTACACAGATACGCAGTATTTT. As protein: CASSSYHSYTDTQYF.

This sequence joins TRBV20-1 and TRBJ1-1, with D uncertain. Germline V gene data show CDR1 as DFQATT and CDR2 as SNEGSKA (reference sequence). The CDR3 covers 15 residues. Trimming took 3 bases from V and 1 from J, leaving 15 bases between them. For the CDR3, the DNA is TGCAGTGCTAGTCGATCTCGTATGGGGAACACTGAAGCTTTCTTT. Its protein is CSASRSRMGNTEAFF.

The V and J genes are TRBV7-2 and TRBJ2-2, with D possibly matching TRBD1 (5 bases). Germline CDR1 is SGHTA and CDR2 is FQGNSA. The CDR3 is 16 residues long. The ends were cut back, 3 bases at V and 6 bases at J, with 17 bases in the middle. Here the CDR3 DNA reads TGTGCCAGCAGCTTCGGCTTCGTCAGGGCGGCCGGGGAGCTGTTTTTT. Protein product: CASSFGFVRAAGELFF.

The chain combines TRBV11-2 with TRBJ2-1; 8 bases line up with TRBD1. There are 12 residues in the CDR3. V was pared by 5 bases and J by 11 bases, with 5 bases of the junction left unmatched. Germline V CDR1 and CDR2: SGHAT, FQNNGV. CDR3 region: CASSTDRGKQFF. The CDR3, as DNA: TGTGCCAGCAGCACTGACAGGGGAAAGCAGTTCTTC.

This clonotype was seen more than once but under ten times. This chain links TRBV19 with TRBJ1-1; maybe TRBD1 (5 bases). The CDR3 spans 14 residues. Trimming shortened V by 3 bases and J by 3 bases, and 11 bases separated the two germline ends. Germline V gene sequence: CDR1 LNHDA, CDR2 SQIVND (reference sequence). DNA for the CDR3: TGTGCCAGTAGTATGAGGGGCAGGGACACTGAAGCTTTCTTT. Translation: CASSMRGRDTEAFF.

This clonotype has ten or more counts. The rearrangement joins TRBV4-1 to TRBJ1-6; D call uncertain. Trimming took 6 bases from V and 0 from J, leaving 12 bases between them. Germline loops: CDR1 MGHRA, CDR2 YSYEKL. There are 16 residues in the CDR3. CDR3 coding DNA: TGCGCCAGCAGGGACCCCATAAGCTCCTATAATTCACCCCTCCACTTT. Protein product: CASRDPISSYNSPLHF.

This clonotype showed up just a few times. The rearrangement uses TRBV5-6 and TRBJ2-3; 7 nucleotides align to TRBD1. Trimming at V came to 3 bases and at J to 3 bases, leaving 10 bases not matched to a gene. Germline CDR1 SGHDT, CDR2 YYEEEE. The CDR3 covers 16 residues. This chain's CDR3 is CASSWMETGMTDTQYF. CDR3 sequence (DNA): TGTGCCAGCAGCTGGATGGAGACAGGGATGACAGATACGCAGTATTTT.

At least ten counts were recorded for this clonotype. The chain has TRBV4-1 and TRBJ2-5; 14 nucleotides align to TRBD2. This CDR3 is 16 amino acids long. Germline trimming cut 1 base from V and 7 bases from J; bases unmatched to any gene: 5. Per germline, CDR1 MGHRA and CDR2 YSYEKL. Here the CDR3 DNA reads TGCGCCAGCAGCCAAGGACTAGCGGGGGGGCCCTCGACCCAGTACTTC. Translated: CASSQGLAGGPSTQYF.

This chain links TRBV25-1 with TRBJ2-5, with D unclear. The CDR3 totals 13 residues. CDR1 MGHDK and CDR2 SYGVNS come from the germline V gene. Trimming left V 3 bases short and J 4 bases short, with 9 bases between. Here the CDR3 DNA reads TGTGCCAGCAGTGACCTAGTATCAGAGACCCAGTACTTC. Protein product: CASSDLVSETQYF.

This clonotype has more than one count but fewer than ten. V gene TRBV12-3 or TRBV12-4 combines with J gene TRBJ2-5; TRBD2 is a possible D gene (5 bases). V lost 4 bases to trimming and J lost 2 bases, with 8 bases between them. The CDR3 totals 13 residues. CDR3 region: CASSSWEQETQYF. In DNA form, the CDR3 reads TGTGCCAGCAGTTCCTGGGAGCAAGAGACCCAGTACTTC.

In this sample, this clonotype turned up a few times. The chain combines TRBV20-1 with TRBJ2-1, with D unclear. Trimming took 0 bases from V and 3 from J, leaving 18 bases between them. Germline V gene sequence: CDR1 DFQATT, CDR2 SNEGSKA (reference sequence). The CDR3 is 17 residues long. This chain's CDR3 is CSARDPRTSSSYNEQFF. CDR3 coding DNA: TGCAGTGCTAGAGATCCCCGGACCTCTTCGAGCTACAATGAGCAGTTCTTC.

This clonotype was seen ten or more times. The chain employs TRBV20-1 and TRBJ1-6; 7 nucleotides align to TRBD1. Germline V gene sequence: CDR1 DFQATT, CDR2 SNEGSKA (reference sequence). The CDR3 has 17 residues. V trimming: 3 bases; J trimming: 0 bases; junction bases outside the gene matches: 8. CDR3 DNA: TGCAGTGCTAGGGGAAGGGGGCAAGACTCCTATAATTCACCCCTCCACTTT. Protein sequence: CSARGRGQDSYNSPLHF.

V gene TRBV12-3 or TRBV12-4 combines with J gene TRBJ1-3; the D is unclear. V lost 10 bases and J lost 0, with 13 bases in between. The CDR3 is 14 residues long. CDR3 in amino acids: CATPFSGSGNTIYF. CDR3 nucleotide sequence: TGTGCCACTCCCTTCTCTGGCTCTGGAAACACCATATATTTT.

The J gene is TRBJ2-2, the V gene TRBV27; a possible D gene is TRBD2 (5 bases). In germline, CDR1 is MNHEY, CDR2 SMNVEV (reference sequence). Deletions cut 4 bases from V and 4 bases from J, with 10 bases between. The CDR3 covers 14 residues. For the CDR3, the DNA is TGTGCCAGCAGTTCCACCCGGGGCACCGGGGAGCTGTTTTTT. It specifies CASSSTRGTGELFF.

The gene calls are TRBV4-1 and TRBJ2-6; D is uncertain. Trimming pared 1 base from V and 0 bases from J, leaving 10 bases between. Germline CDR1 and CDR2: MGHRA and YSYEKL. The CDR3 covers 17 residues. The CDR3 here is CASSQVDTLSGANVLTF. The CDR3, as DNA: TGCGCCAGCAGCCAAGTCGACACCCTCTCTGGGGCCAACGTCCTGACTTTC.